Listed below are T cell receptor beta chains from one sample, sequenced in a study of blood T cells in healthy people across ages. Each CDR3 protein gets one entry after TCRdb re-called the 5' RACE reads with MiXCR. The table records approximately 1.5 million distinct CDR3 sequences, approximately 39% of them present only once. The sequenced material came from blood. Source of these receptors: a young woman in good health. Each CDR3 is given with its conserved first and last residue. The D gene is left open where the match is weak. The size field is filled for only some rows; it gives once, few, many or a size class.

>.|TRBJ2-7|.|TRBV28
CASNSGPATTYEQYF
TGTGCCAGCAACTCGGGGCCAGCCACTACCTACGAGCAGTACTTC
>.|TRBJ1-2|.|TRBV5-1
CASSLEGTNGYTF
TGCGCCAGCAGCTTGGAAGGGACTAATGGCTACACCTTC
>.|TRBJ2-1|.|TRBV25-1
CASPYCRVNEQFF
TGTGCCAGCCCCTATTGTAGGGTAAATGAGCAGTTCTTC
>.|TRBJ2-7|.|TRBV18
CASSPPGLNRYEQYF
TGTGCCAGCTCACCACCGGGGCTCAATCGCTACGAGCAGTACTTC
>.|TRBJ2-2|few|TRBV29-1
CSVEGVDQVAGELFF
TGCAGCGTTGAGGGCGTGGACCAGGTCGCCGGGGAGCTGTTTTTT
>.|TRBJ2-7|many|TRBV29-1
CSVVRQGRAYEQYF
TGCAGCGTAGTACGACAGGGGAGGGCCTACGAGCAGTACTTC
>TRBD2|TRBJ2-3|.|TRBV28
CASSYRTSGRGSSTDTQYF
TGTGCCAGCAGTTACCGGACTAGCGGGAGGGGGTCTAGCACAGATACGCAGTATTTT
>TRBD1|TRBJ2-1|.|TRBV6-4
CASSHSGTVLNEQFF
TGTGCCAGCAGCCATTCAGGGACAGTTCTCAATGAGCAGTTCTTC
>TRBD2|TRBJ2-1|.|TRBV4-1
CASSQQRGTIANEQFF
TGCGCCAGCAGCCAACAGCGGGGGACAATTGCCAATGAGCAGTTCTTC
>.|TRBJ1-1|few|TRBV6-1
CASSEPGHSNTEAFF
TGTGCCAGCAGTGAACCGGGACACTCGAACACTGAAGCTTTCTTT
>.|TRBJ2-7|.|TRBV27
CASSFVFTDQYEQYF
TGTGCCAGCAGTTTCGTGTTCACTGATCAATACGAGCAGTACTTC
>TRBD2|TRBJ2-3|.|TRBV12-3/TRBV12-4
CASSTSGVGADTQYF
TGTGCCAGCAGCACTAGCGGGGTAGGGGCAGATACGCAGTATTTT
>.|TRBJ2-6|.|TRBV13
CASSLLQGRLSNSGANVLTF
TGTGCCAGCAGCCTCCTACAGGGTAGGCTATCTAACTCTGGGGCCAACGTCCTGACTTTC
>.|TRBJ2-7|.|TRBV29-1
CSVPLRGNYEQYF
TGCAGCGTGCCCTTGCGGGGAAACTACGAGCAGTACTTC
>.|TRBJ1-5|.|TRBV4-3
CASSQELLGQAYQPRHF
TGCGCCAGCAGCCAAGAGCTCTTGGGACAAGCCTATCAGCCCCGGCATTTT
>TRBD1|TRBJ2-3|few|TRBV7-2
CASSPKGGLTTQYF
TGTGCCAGCAGCCCCAAAGGGGGCCTAACGACGCAGTATTTT
>TRBD2|TRBJ2-7|.|TRBV2
CASSEEAGFGLAGLYEQYF
TGTGCCAGCAGTGAAGAAGCGGGGTTCGGACTAGCGGGACTCTACGAGCAGTACTTC
>.|TRBJ2-7|.|TRBV6-5
CASSPDIYEQYF
TGTGCCAGCAGCCCGGATATCTACGAGCAGTACTTC
>.|TRBJ1-2|few|TRBV7-9
CASSLVGLGAGYGYTF
TGTGCCAGCAGCCTAGTGGGGTTGGGGGCCGGCTATGGCTACACCTTC
>.|TRBJ2-5|.|TRBV27
CASSFRTGYQETQYF
TGTGCCAGCAGTTTTCGTACGGGGTACCAAGAGACCCAGTACTTC
>.|TRBJ2-2|.|TRBV29-1
CSVVDRNTGELFF
TGCAGCGTGGTTGACAGAAACACCGGGGAGCTGTTTTTT
>.|TRBJ2-1|.|TRBV7-9
CASSRQLREQFF
TGTGCCAGCAGTCGACAGCTTCGAGAGCAGTTCTTC
>TRBD1|TRBJ2-4|.|TRBV29-1
CSAQGQTNIQYF
TGCAGCGCCCAGGGACAGACAAACATTCAGTACTTC
>TRBD1|TRBJ2-7|few|TRBV6-1
CASTEGSGTGGYEQYF
TGTGCCAGCACAGAGGGAAGCGGGACAGGGGGCTACGAGCAGTACTTC
>.|TRBJ1-2|few|TRBV12-3/TRBV12-4
CASLLAAGYGYTF
TGTGCCAGCCTGCTCGCGGCTGGCTATGGCTACACCTTC
>.|TRBJ2-3|few|TRBV5-1
CASSSLLTGADTQYF
TGCGCCAGCAGCTCCTTATTGACCGGTGCAGATACGCAGTATTTT
>.|TRBJ2-7|.|TRBV10-3
CAIGGQSSYEQYF
TGTGCCATCGGAGGACAGAGCTCCTACGAGCAGTACTTC
>.|TRBJ2-5|.|TRBV7-9
CASSSRGPGTQYF
TGTGCCAGCAGCTCAAGGGGTCCAGGGACCCAGTACTTC
>TRBD1|TRBJ2-3|.|TRBV20-1
CSAPEGQSSTDTQYF
TGCAGTGCCCCCGAGGGACAGTCATCCACAGATACGCAGTATTTT
>.|TRBJ1-2|few|TRBV20-1
CSAPSPGYGYTF
TGCAGTGCCCCGTCCCCTGGCTATGGCTACACCTTC
>TRBD1|TRBJ1-1|.|TRBV29-1
CSAGGGYTEAFF
TGCAGCGCAGGGGGGGGGTACACTGAAGCTTTCTTT
>TRBD1|TRBJ1-2|.|TRBV3-1
CASSQVSTGGISYGYTF
TGTGCCAGCAGCCAAGTGAGCACAGGGGGTATATCCTATGGCTACACCTTC
>.|TRBJ2-7|many|TRBV4-1
CASSPSWTATYEQYF
TGCGCCAGCAGCCCCTCCTGGACAGCAACCTACGAGCAGTACTTC
>.|TRBJ1-1|.|TRBV7-2
CASSYAGSNTEAFF
TGTGCCAGCAGCTACGCTGGTTCGAACACTGAAGCTTTCTTT
>.|TRBJ1-2|few|TRBV27
CASSLGAGSINGYTF
TGTGCCAGCAGTTTGGGAGCAGGGTCGATCAATGGCTACACCTTC
>TRBD1|TRBJ1-1|few|TRBV7-9
CASSLLRTGGLKGEAFF
TGTGCCAGCAGCTTATTACGGACAGGGGGACTGAAAGGAGAAGCTTTCTTT
>TRBD1|TRBJ2-5|.|TRBV28
CASSLSGTGGEETQYF
TGTGCCAGCAGTTTAAGTGGGACAGGGGGCGAAGAGACCCAGTACTTC
>.|TRBJ1-2|few|TRBV4-1
CASSQDFRTPPYGYTF
TGCGCCAGCAGCCAAGACTTCCGGACACCCCCCTATGGCTACACCTTC
>.|TRBJ1-2|.|TRBV20-1
CSASEGAAYGYTF
TGCAGTGCTAGCGAAGGGGCGGCCTATGGCTACACCTTC
>TRBD1|TRBJ2-7|few|TRBV7-8
CASSFPGTGNNEQYF
TGTGCCAGCAGCTTCCCCGGGACAGGAAACAATGAGCAGTACTTC
>.|TRBJ2-3|few|TRBV20-1
CSARDQLVDTQYF
TGCAGTGCTAGAGATCAACTCGTAGATACGCAGTATTTT
>.|TRBJ2-1|.|TRBV4-3
CASSPWGSERLLNEQFF
TGCGCCAGCAGCCCCTGGGGTAGCGAGAGGCTTTTAAATGAGCAGTTCTTC
>TRBD1|TRBJ2-1|.|TRBV7-9
CASSSSTGENEQFF
TGTGCCAGCAGCTCTTCGACAGGGGAGAATGAGCAGTTCTTC
>.|TRBJ2-3|.|TRBV18
CASSPTSAKTDTQYF
TGTGCCAGCTCCCCTACTAGTGCCAAGACAGATACGCAGTATTTT
>.|TRBJ2-3|many|TRBV9
CASSFKGDTDTQYF
TGTGCCAGCAGCTTCAAGGGAGATACAGATACGCAGTATTTT
>.|TRBJ2-7|.|TRBV10-3
CATSDGLDVEIQYF
TGTGCCACCAGTGATGGGCTAGATGTAGAGATCCAGTACTTC
>.|TRBJ1-2|.|TRBV12-3/TRBV12-4
CASSPRGLGGYTF
TGTGCCAGCAGTCCCCGGGGCCTCGGGGGCTACACCTTC
>.|TRBJ2-5|.|TRBV12-3/TRBV12-4
CASRPSTLTGQETQYF
TGTGCCAGCAGACCCTCGACCTTGACGGGGCAAGAGACCCAGTACTTC
>.|TRBJ2-7|.|TRBV9
CASSDPGAALYEQYF
TGTGCCAGCAGCGACCCGGGGGCGGCCCTCTACGAGCAGTACTTC